The source of this T cell receptor beta chain is a study of T cell changes during pregnancy in multiple sclerosis. The data were produced by immunoSEQ multiplex PCR, yet TCRdb's version contains in-frame clones alone and is incomplete. The table includes about 80,000 clones, 90% to 95% detected once. The TCR comes from a female donor with multiple sclerosis, enrolled in a pregnancy study. Sequenced material: peripheral blood, taken before pregnancy.

CDR3 protein: CASTLGGNSNQPQHF. DNA of the CDR3: TGTGCCAGTACCCTGGGGGGGAATAGCAATCAGCCCCAGCATTTT. The rearrangement joins TRBV19 to TRBJ1-5, with D maybe TRBD1 (5 bases). Trimming removed 7 bases at V and 0 bases at J, with 13 bases between. The CDR3 spans 15 residues. Germline CDR1 LNHDA, CDR2 SQIVND (reference sequence).